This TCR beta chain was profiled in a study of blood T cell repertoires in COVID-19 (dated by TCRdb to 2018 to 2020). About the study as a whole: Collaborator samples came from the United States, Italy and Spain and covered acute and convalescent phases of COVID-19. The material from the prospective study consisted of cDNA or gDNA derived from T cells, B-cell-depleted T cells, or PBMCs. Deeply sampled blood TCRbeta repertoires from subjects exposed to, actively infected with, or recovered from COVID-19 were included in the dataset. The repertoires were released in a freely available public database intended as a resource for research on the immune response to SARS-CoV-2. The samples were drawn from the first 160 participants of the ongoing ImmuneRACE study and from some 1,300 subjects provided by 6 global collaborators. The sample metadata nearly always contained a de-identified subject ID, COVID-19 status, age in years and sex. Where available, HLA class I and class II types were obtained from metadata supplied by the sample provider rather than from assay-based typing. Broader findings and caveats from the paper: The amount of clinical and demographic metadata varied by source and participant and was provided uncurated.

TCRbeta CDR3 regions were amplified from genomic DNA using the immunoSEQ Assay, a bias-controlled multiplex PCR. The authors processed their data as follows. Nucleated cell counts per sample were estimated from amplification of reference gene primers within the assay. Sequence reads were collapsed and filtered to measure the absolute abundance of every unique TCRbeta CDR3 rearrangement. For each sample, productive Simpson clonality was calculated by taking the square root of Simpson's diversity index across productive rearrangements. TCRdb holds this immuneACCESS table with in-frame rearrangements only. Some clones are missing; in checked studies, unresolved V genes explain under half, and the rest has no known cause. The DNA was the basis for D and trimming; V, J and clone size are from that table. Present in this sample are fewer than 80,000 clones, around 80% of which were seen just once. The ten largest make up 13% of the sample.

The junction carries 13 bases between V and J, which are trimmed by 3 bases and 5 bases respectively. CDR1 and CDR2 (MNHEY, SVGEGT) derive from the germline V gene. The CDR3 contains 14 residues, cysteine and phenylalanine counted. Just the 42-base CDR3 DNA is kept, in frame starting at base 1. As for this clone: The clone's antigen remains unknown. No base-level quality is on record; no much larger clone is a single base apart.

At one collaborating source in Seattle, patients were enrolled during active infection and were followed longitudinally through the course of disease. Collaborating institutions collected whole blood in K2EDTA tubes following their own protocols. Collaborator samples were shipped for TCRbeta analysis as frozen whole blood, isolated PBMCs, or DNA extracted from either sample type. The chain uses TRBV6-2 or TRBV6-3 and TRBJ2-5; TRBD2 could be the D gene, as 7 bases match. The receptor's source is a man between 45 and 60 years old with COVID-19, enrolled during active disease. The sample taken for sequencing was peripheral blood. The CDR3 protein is CASSYVRGGETQYF. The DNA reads TGTGCCAGCAGTTATGTCAGGGGAGGGGAGACCCAGTACTTC.